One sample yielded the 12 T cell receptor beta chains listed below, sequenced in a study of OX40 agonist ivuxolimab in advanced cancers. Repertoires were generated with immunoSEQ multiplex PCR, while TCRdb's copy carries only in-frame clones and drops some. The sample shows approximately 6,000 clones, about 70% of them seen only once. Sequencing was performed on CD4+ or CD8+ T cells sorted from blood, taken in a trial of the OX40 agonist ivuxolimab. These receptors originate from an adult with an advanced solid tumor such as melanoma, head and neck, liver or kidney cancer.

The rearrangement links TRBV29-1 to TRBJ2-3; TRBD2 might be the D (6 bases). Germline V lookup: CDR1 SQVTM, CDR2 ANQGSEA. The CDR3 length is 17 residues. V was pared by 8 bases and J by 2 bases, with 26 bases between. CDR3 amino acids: CSSTPGVAELNTDTQYF. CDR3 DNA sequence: TGCAGCTCCACCCCCGGGGTAGCGGAGTTAAACACAGATACGCAGTATTTT.

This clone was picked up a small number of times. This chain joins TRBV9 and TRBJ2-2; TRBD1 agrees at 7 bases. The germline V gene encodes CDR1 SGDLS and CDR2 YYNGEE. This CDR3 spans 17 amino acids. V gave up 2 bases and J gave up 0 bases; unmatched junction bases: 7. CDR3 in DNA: TGTGCCAGCAGCGTCCCACCGGGACAGTCGAACACCGGGGAGCTGTTTTTT. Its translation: CASSVPPGQSNTGELFF.

The CDR3 loop is CASSWSNTEAFF. In nucleotides, the CDR3 is TGTGCCAGCAGTTGGAGTAACACTGAAGCTTTCTTT. The rearrangement links TRBV28 to TRBJ1-1; no reliable D call. Trimming pared 4 bases from V and 2 bases from J, leaving 5 bases between. This CDR3 has 12 residues. Germline CDR1 is MDHEN and CDR2 is SYDVKM.

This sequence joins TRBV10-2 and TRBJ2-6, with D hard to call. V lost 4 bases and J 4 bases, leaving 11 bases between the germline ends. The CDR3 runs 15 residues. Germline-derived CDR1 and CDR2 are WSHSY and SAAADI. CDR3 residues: CASSALSRGANVLTF. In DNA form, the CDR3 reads TGCGCCAGCAGTGCCCTCTCGCGAGGGGCCAACGTCCTGACTTTC.

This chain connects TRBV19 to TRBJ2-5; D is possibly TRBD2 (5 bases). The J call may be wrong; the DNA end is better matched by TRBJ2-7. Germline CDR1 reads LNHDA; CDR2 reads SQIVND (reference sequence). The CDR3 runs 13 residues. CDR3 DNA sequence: TGTGCCAGTAGTATGCGGTCCGGGGTCGAGCAGTACTTC. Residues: CASSMRSGVEQYF.

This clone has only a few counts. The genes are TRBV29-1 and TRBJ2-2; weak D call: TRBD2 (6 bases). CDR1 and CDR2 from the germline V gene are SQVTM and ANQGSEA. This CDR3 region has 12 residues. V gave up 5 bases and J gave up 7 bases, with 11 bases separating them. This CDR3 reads CSVLGGVGELFF. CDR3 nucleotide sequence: TGCAGCGTTTTAGGCGGGGTCGGGGAGCTGTTTTTT.

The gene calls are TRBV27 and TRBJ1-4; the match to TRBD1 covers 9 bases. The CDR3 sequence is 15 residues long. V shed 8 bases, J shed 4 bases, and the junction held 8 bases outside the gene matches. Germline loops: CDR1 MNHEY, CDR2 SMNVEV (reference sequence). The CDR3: CASSPGTGLNEKLFF. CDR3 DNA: TGTGCCAGCTCTCCCGGGACAGGGCTTAATGAAAAACTGTTTTTT.

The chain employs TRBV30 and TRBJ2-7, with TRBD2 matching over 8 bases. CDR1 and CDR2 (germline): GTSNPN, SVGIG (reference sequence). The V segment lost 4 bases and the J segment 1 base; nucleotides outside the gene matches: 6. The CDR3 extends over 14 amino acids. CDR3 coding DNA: TGTGCCTGGAAGAGAGCGGGGGTATCCTACGAGCAGTACTTC. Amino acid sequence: CAWKRAGVSYEQYF.

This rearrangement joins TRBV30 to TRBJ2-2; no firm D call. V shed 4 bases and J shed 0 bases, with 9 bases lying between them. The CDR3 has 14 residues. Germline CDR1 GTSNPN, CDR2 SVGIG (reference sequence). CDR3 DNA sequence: TGTGCCTGGATTGCCAGAGCGAACACCGGGGAGCTGTTTTTT. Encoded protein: CAWIARANTGELFF. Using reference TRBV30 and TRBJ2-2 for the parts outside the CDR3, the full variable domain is SQTIHQWPATLVQPVGSPLSLECTVEGTSNPNLYWYRQAAGRGLQLLFYSVGIGQISSEVPQNLSASRPQDRQFILSSKKLLLSDSGFYLCAWIARANTGELFFGEGSRLTVL.

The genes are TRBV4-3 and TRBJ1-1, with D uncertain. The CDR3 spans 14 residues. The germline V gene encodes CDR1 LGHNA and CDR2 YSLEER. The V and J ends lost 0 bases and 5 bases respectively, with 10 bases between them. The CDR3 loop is CASSQEAGNTEAFF. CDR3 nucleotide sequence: TGCGCCAGCAGCCAAGAGGCGGGGAATACTGAAGCTTTCTTT.

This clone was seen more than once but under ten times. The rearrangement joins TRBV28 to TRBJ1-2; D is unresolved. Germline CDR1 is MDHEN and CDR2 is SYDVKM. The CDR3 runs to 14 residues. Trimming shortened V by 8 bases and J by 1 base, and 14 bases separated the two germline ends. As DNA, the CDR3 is TGTGCCAGCTCCGGGGTCAGTTATAACTATGGCTACACCTTC. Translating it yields CASSGVSYNYGYTF.

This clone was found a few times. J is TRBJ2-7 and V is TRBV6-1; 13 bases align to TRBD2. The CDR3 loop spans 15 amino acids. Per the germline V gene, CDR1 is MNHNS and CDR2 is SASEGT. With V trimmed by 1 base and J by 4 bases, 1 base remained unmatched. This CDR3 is CASSEGTSGSYEQYF. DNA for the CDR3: TGTGCCAGCAGTGAAGGGACTAGCGGGAGTTACGAGCAGTACTTC.